A selection of T cell receptor beta chains follows, all from one sample in a study of monozygotic twins with inflammatory bowel disease. TCRdb re-called the 5' RACE reads and gives one entry per CDR3 protein, without DNA. This listing includes about 330,000 distinct CDR3 sequences. The sample consisted of blood. These TCRs come from a human donor with ulcerative colitis or Crohn's disease, or a healthy co-twin of an affected twin (not recorded which). CDR3s include the opening cysteine and the closing phenylalanine or tryptophan.

TRBV7-9	TRBJ1-1	CASSLAFGSTEAFF
TRBV10-2	TRBJ2-1	CASRTGTGGFRVRDEQFF
TRBV25-1	TRBJ2-7	CASSPRGGQGTYEQYF
TRBV12-3/TRBV12-4	TRBJ1-1	CASRDQGFTEAFF
TRBV20-1	TRBJ2-5	CSAARARQETQYF
TRBV5-1	TRBJ2-5	CASSLGQVIETQYF
TRBV19	TRBJ2-5	CASVPTGGGETQYF
TRBV4-1	TRBJ2-6	CASSQEWQPRSGANVLTF
TRBV5-5	TRBJ2-2	CASSLRDQGETGELFF
TRBV24-1	TRBJ2-1	CATSDTAVGTGNEQFF
TRBV4-1	TRBJ2-2	CASSQGQGDTGELFF
TRBV2	TRBJ2-7	CASSEGASFYEQYF
TRBV30	TRBJ1-5	CACSRDSNQPQHF
TRBV7-9	TRBJ2-2	CASVFIQGNTGELFF
TRBV20-1	TRBJ2-5	CSARDAAGGLGEQETQYF
TRBV19	TRBJ2-7	CASSPRGLAGYEQYF
TRBV23-1	TRBJ2-4	CASSQCRLLAKNIQYF
TRBV29-1	TRBJ2-7	CSGLAGYPTYEQYF
TRBV7-2	TRBJ2-1	CASSFLRDYYNEQFF
TRBV20-1	TRBJ2-7	CSAHPPGQNYEQYF
TRBV4-1	TRBJ2-7	CASSDGLALNYEQYF
TRBV6-1	TRBJ1-5	CASRHPGGTNSNQPQHF
TRBV7-2	TRBJ2-1	CASSLPSGRSSYNEQFF
TRBV30	TRBJ1-2	CAWSVRHDYGYTF
TRBV20-1	TRBJ2-1	CSARGRLWGNEQFF
TRBV11-2	TRBJ1-1	CASSLEEGAVTEAFF
TRBV20-1	TRBJ1-5	CSAHRTGLDNQPQHF
TRBV18	TRBJ1-2	CASSPSGTDGGYTF
TRBV4-1	TRBJ1-2	CASSQGQGQNYGYTF
TRBV6-2/TRBV6-3	TRBJ2-1	CASSFRFSGSVVNEQFF
TRBV28	TRBJ2-5	CASSYPSRDSSETQYF
TRBV11-2	TRBJ2-1	CASSFQAGGYNEQFF
TRBV4-2	TRBJ2-3	CASSQESGASTDTQYF
TRBV27	TRBJ2-2	CASSLTGWNTGELFF
TRBV19	TRBJ1-5	CASSQDRATGFGNQPQHF
TRBV15	TRBJ2-7	CATHDPGSSYEQYF
TRBV7-2	TRBJ2-1	CASSFRGIGSLNEQFF
TRBV6-2/TRBV6-3	TRBJ2-5	CASSYKGGLQETQYF
TRBV20-1	TRBJ2-5	CSARAQVETQYF
TRBV11-2	TRBJ2-7	CASRSIRDSLHSYEQYF
TRBV5-6	TRBJ2-3	CASSAGHRVHTDTQYF
TRBV4-1	TRBJ2-5	CASSQPGTNQETQYF
TRBV20-1	TRBJ1-2	CSARESGRGLYGYTF
TRBV7-9	TRBJ2-7	CASSLGTGAVREQYF
TRBV7-3	TRBJ2-1	CASSLVSGVDEQFF
TRBV29-1	TRBJ2-7	CSVGQQSSYEQYF
TRBV20-1	TRBJ1-6	CSARNQGDSPLHF
TRBV12-3/TRBV12-4	TRBJ1-5	CASSARQWGPQHF
TRBV5-5	TRBJ1-2	CASSSDLGEQAIWGYTF
TRBV12-3/TRBV12-4	TRBJ2-7	CASSLLAHSYEQYF
TRBV28	TRBJ2-3	CASTLGGTGRTDTQYF
TRBV20-1	TRBJ2-7	CSAQTSGGYEQYF
TRBV7-2	TRBJ1-6	CASSLSHGGPPLHF
TRBV28	TRBJ2-3	CATHSRASGRATDTQYF